The text below deals with one TCR beta chain. What it binds is unknown. This sample was taken from a study of T cell responses to AZD1222 COVID-19 vaccine. Points from the study as a whole: Repertoires were collected only later (after the peak T cell response had occurred). Spike-specific TCR breadth and depth both grew after two AZD1222 doses. Females made up more of the donors, who were largely white British, and clonal diversity may have come out too low. Among spike-specific TCRs, nearly half reportedly target unmutated variant regions.

This table comes from immunoSEQ multiplex PCR, and its TCRdb copy is limited to in-frame clones, with some not included. The sample holds 130,000 or so clones, more than 80% seen once. V was pared by 3 bases and J by 0 bases, with 8 bases between. Germline V gene data show CDR1 as SGHTA and CDR2 as FQGNSA. CDR3 length: 14 residues. This chain links TRBV7-2 with TRBJ1-1; no definite D call. This receptor was identified in an adult in good health. The sample in question was peripheral blood, obtained on day 0 of AZD1222 vaccination. The CDR3 coding sequence is TGTGCCAGCAGCTTTGGTCCGCTGAACACTGAAGCTTTCTTT. As protein: CASSFGPLNTEAFF.